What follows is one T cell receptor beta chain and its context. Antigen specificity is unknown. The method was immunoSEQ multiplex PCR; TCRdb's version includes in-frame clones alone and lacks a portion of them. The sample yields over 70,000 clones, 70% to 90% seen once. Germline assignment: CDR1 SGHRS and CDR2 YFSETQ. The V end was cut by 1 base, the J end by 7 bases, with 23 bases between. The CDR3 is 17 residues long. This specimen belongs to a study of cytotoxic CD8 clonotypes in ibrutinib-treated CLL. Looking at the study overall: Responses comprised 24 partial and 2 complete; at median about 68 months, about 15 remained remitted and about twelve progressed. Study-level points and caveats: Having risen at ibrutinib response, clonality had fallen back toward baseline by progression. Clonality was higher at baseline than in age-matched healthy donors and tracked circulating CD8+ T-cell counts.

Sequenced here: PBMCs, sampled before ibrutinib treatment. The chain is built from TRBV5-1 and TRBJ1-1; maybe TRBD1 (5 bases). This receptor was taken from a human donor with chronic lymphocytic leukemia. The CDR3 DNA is TGCGCCAGCAGCTTGCGTGTATTGAGGGGAGGGTTGGGTGAAGCTTTCTTT. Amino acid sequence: CASSLRVLRGGLGEAFF.